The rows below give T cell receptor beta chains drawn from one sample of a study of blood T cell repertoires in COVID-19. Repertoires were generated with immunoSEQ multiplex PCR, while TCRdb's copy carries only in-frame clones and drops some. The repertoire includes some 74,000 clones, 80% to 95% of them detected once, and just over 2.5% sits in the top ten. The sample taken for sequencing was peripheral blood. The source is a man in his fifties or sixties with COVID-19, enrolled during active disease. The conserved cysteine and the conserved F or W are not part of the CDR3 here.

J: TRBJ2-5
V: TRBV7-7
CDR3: ASSTGTGEETQY

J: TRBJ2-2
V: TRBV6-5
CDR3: ASLSGNTGELF

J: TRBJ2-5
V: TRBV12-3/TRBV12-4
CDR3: ASSLNVAETQY

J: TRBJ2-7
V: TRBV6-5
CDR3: ASRGHNSYEQY

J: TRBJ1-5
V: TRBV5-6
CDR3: ASSSNPGNQPQH

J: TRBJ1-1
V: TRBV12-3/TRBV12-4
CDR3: ASQGYLEAF

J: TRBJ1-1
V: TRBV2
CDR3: AGSRGLTEAF

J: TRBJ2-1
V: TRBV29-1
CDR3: SVEDTLGLAGAYNEQF

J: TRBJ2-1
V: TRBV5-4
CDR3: ASSLGPGDNEQF

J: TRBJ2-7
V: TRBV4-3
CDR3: ASSQDYGAGDVVYEQY

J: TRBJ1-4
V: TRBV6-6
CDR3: ASITDTSHNEKLF

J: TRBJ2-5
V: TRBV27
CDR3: ASSFWDRKETQY

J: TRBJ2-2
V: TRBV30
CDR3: AWSDSPLGELF

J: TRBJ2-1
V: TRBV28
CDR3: ASSLGQGSNEQF

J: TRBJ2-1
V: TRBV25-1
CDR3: ASSAGTLGNEQF

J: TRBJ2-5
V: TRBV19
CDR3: ASSSSISGRAGETQY

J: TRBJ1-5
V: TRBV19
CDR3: ASSKTGNDQPQH

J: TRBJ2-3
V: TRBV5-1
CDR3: ASRASGRTDTQY

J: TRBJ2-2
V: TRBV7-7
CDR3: ASSPQGGSGELF

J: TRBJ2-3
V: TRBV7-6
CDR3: ASSLGTGGSTDTQY

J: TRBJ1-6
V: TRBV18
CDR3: ASSPPIENSPLH

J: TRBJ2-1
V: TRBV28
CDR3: ASSNRGEQF

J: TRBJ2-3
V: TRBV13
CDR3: ASSPRDSYTDTQY

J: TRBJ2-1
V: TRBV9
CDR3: ASSPQGNEQF

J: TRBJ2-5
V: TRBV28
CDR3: ASSPSGVGKTQY

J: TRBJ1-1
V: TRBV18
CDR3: ASSQQGQTLVNTEAF

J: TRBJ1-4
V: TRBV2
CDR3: ASSEVGSAEKLF

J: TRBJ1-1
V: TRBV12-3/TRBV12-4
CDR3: ASSFGYRGAF

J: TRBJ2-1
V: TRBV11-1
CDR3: ASSFGPSSYNEQF

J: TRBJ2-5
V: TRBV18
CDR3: ASSPLGQRQETQY

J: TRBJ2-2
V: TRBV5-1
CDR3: ASSSQTGNTGELF